The 21 T cell receptor beta chains below were found in one sample sequenced in a study of OX40 agonist ivuxolimab in advanced cancers. The table came from immunoSEQ multiplex PCR; TCRdb's copy has only in-frame clones and leaves some out. The data contain more than 50,000 clones, about 82% of them singletons. This specimen consisted of CD4+ or CD8+ T cells sorted from blood, obtained in a trial of the OX40 agonist ivuxolimab. The source is an adult with an advanced solid tumor such as melanoma, head and neck, liver or kidney cancer.

This clone has only one observation. This chain links TRBV5-8 with TRBJ1-5; perhaps TRBD1 as D (6 bases). From germline, CDR1 is SGHTS and CDR2 YDEGEE. CDR3 size: 12 residues. The germline V and J ends were trimmed by 0 bases and 11 bases, with 9 bases remaining between them. In DNA form, the CDR3 reads TGTGCCAGCAGCTTGGACAGGGAGGCCCAGCATTTT. This gives the protein CASSLDREAQHF.

This clone has a single count. The chain links TRBV6-5 to TRBJ1-5; D unclear. There are 15 residues in the CDR3. Germline V gives CDR1 MNHEY, CDR2 SVGAGI. Trimming removed 6 bases from V and 5 bases from J, with 17 bases in between. The CDR3 reads CASSPRPALYQPQHF. In DNA, the CDR3 is TGTGCCAGCAGCCCCCGGCCGGCCTTATATCAGCCCCAGCATTTT.

This chain links TRBV29-1 with TRBJ1-4; D possibly corresponds to TRBD1 (6 bases). The germline CDR1 and CDR2 sequences are SQVTM and ANQGSEA. V lost 6 bases, J lost 0 bases, and 23 bases lay in between. The CDR3 consists of 18 residues. The CDR3 protein is CSVRSGGGGVATNEKLFF. The CDR3 DNA sequence: TGCAGCGTCCGATCCGGGGGAGGGGGTGTTGCAACTAATGAAAAACTGTTTTTT.

The chain couples TRBV7-2 to TRBJ2-3; TRBD2 matches 8 bases. J gave up 4 bases and V 6 bases, and 9 bases lay outside the gene matches. Germline V gene data show CDR1 as SGHTA and CDR2 as FQGNSA. The CDR3 is 15 amino acids. The CDR3 reads CASRSGLERPDTQYF. CDR3 DNA sequence: TGTGCCAGCAGGTCGGGACTAGAAAGACCAGATACGCAGTATTTT. Combining the CDR3 with reference TRBV7-2 and TRBJ2-3 gives the whole variable domain GAGVSQSPSNKVTEKGKDVELRCDPISGHTALYWYRQSLGQGLEFLIYFQGNSAPDKSGLPSDRFSAERTGGSVSTLTIQRTQQEDSAVYLCASRSGLERPDTQYFGPGTRLTVL.

This clone has a handful of counts. This chain uses TRBV27 with TRBJ2-5; TRBD2 might be the D (5 bases). The CDR3 length is 14 residues. Trimming took off 10 bases at V and 4 bases at J, with 19 bases between the two ends. Germline CDR1 reads MNHEY; CDR2 reads SMNVEV (reference sequence). In nucleotides, the CDR3 is TGTGCCACAGGAAGGAGGCAGGACCCAGAGACCCAGTACTTC. It translates to CATGRRQDPETQYF.

This rearrangement joins TRBV7-3 to TRBJ2-3; D gene ambiguous. CDR1 and CDR2 (germline): SGHTA, FQGTGA. The V end was cut by 2 bases, the J end by 2 bases, with 5 bases between. CDR3 length equals 13 residues. The CDR3 nucleotides read TGTGCCAGCAGCTTATCTATCACAGATACGCAGTATTTT. Its translation is CASSLSITDTQYF.

This chain joins TRBV7-8 and TRBJ2-2; TRBD1 matches 7 bases. This CDR3 has 14 amino acids. CDR1 is SGHVS, CDR2 FQNEAQ, per germline. V lost 2 bases to trimming and J lost 6 bases; unmatched junction nucleotides: 3. Here the CDR3 DNA reads TGTGCCAGCAGCTTAAGAACAGGGGCCGGGGAGCTGTTTTTT. This gives the protein CASSLRTGAGELFF.

This clone has a single count. This rearrangement joins TRBV16 to TRBJ2-7; a possible D gene is TRBD1 (6 bases). The V gene lost 7 bases and the J gene lost 5 bases, with 15 bases spanning the gap. Germline V gives CDR1 KGHSY, CDR2 FQNENV. The CDR3 is made up of 13 amino acids. CDR3: CASKALRGDEQYF. The CDR3 DNA reads TGTGCCAGCAAGGCCCTCAGGGGCGACGAGCAGTACTTC.

This clone was seen only once. The chain joins TRBV7-2 to TRBJ1-1; D is undetermined. V lost 0 bases to trimming and J lost 2 bases, with 4 bases between them. The CDR3 runs 13 residues. Germline CDR1 SGHTA, CDR2 FQGNSA. The CDR3 loop is CASSLARNTEAFF. CDR3 DNA sequence: TGTGCCAGCAGCTTAGCGCGAAACACTGAAGCTTTCTTT.

V usage is TRBV11-3 and J usage is TRBJ2-3; 7 nucleotides match TRBD2. V dropped 2 bases and J dropped 10; count of bases not matched to a gene: 15. CDR1 and CDR2 (germline): SGHNT, YENEEA. This CDR3 region has 16 residues. The CDR3 loop reads CASSLMGTTSGDPQYF. The CDR3 DNA follows: TGTGCCAGCAGCTTAATGGGGACTACCAGCGGGGATCCGCAGTATTTT. The full variable domain, rest sourced from reference TRBV11-3 and TRBJ2-3, is EAGVVQSPRYKIIEKKQPVAFWCNPISGHNTLYWYLQNLGQGPELLIRYENEEAVDDSQLPKDRFSAERLKGVDSTLKIQPAELGDSAVYLCASSLMGTTSGDPQYFGPGTRLTVL.

This chain links TRBV5-6 with TRBJ1-5; TRBD1 matches 9 bases. The CDR3 totals 15 residues. Germline trimming cut 0 bases from V and 5 bases from J; bases unmatched to any gene: 3. CDR1 SGHDT and CDR2 YYEEEE come from the germline V gene. This CDR3 reads CASSLAGTGYQPQHF. The CDR3, as DNA: TGTGCCAGCAGCTTGGCCGGGACAGGGTATCAGCCCCAGCATTTT.

J is TRBJ2-2 and V is TRBV5-6; maybe TRBD1 (5 bases). CDR1 is SGHDT and CDR2 is YYEEEE in the germline V gene. V was pared by 3 bases and J by 2 bases, with 11 bases between. The CDR3 has 15 residues. Written as DNA, the CDR3 is TGTGCCAGCAGCTACCTCGACAGAAACACCGGGGAGCTGTTTTTT. Encoded protein: CASSYLDRNTGELFF.

The chain joins TRBV7-9 to TRBJ2-5; 10 nucleotides match TRBD2. Germline CDR1 SEHNR, CDR2 FQNEAQ (reference sequence). CDR3 length: 17 residues. V was pared by 5 bases and J by 2 bases, with 11 bases of the junction left unmatched. The CDR3 here is CASSPQRVAGGQETQYF. CDR3 bases: TGTGCCAGCAGCCCGCAGAGGGTAGCGGGGGGACAAGAGACCCAGTACTTC.

The V gene is TRBV16, the J gene TRBJ1-6; D unresolved. Trimming took 2 bases from V and 10 from J, leaving 15 bases between them. Germline CDR1 KGHSY, CDR2 FQNENV. The CDR3 extends over 15 amino acids. CDR3 in DNA: TGTGCCAGCAGCCAAAAGACCCCCCCAGACTCACCCCTCCACTTT. Its protein product is CASSQKTPPDSPLHF.

The chain has TRBV29-1 and TRBJ2-3; D might be TRBD1 or TRBD2, each matching 6 bases. Trimming took off 7 bases at V and 6 bases at J, with 14 bases between the two ends. The CDR3 totals 12 residues. Germline assignment: CDR1 SQVTM and CDR2 ANQGSEA. CDR3: CSDRVAGDTQYF. The CDR3 DNA follows: TGCAGCGACAGGGTGGCGGGGGATACGCAGTATTTT.

The gene calls are TRBV4-3 and TRBJ2-2, with TRBD2 matching over 8 bases. V lost 1 base, J lost 0 bases, and 10 bases stayed unmatched. Germline-derived CDR1 and CDR2 are LGHNA and YSLEER. The length of the CDR3 is 19 residues. The CDR3 region has the DNA TGCGCCAGCAGCCAAGTGGCTATGGGCGGGGGGACGAACACCGGGGAGCTGTTTTTT. Amino acid sequence: CASSQVAMGGGTNTGELFF.

This clone was observed a few times. The rearrangement links TRBV7-2 to TRBJ1-1, with D perhaps TRBD1 (5 bases). The CDR3 contains 15 residues. Trimming removed 5 bases at V and 0 bases at J, with 13 bases between. The V gene's germline CDR1 is SGHTA and CDR2 FQGNSA. This chain's CDR3 is CASSPGRWMNTEAFF. The CDR3 DNA reads as TGTGCCAGCAGCCCAGGGCGGTGGATGAACACTGAAGCTTTCTTT.

The J gene is TRBJ1-3, the V gene TRBV2, with 8 bases fitting TRBD1. Germline V gives CDR1 SNHLY, CDR2 FYNNEI. The CDR3 sequence is 14 residues long. Trimming took 8 bases from V and 8 from J; bases not matched to a gene: 11. The CDR3 nucleotides read TGTGCCAGCGGCGCGACAGGGGTTTTAGACACCATATATTTT. This codes for CASGATGVLDTIYF.

The chain employs TRBV10-1 and TRBJ2-3; D ambiguous. This CDR3 contains 14 residues. V was cut by 6 bases and J by 2 bases, with 12 bases left in between. Germline V lookup: CDR1 WNHNN, CDR2 SYGVQD (reference sequence). The CDR3 loop is CASRVGSNTDTQYF. The CDR3 DNA is TGCGCCAGCAGGGTGGGATCGAACACAGATACGCAGTATTTT.

The table lists this clone with a count of one. The junction shows a germline mismatch at one end, possibly a read error. This chain joins TRBV2 and TRBJ1-2; D remains ambiguous. This CDR3 has 13 amino acids. CDR1 and CDR2 from the germline V gene are SNHLY and FYNNEI. The CDR3 DNA is TGTGCCAGCATTCTGACCTGGCGGAGCGAGGTCGCCTTC. This translates into CASILTWRSEVAF.

The CDR3 is CASSQQGYGNQPQHF. The DNA for the CDR3 is TGTGCCAGTAGCCAACAGGGATACGGCAATCAGCCCCAGCATTTT. The chain joins TRBV19 to TRBJ1-5, with D tentatively TRBD1 (6 bases). CDR3 size: 15 residues. Trimming took off 6 bases at V and 2 bases at J, with 14 bases between the two ends. The V gene's germline CDR1 is LNHDA and CDR2 SQIVND (reference sequence).